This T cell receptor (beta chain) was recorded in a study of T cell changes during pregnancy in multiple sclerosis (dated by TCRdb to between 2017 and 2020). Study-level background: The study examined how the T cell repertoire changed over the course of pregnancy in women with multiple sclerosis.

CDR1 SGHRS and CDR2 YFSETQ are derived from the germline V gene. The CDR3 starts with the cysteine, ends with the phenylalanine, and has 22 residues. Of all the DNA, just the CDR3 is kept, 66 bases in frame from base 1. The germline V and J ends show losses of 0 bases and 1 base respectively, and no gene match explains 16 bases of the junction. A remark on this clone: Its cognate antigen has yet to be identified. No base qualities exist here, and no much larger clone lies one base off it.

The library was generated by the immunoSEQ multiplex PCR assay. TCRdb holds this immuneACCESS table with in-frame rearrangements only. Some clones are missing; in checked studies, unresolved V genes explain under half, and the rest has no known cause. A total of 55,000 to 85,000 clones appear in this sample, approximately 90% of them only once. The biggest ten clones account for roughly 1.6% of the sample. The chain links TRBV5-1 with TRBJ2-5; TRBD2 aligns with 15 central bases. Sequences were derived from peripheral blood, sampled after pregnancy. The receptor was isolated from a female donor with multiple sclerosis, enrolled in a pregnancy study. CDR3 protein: CASSLGTSGRAGGAKAQETQYF. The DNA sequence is TGCGCCAGCAGCTTGGGGACTAGCGGGAGGGCCGGTGGCGCTAAGGCCCAAGAGACCCAGTACTTC. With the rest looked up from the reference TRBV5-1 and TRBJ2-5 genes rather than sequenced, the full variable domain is KAGVTQTPRYLIKTRGQQVTLSCSPISGHRSVSWYQQTPGQGLQFLFEYFSETQRNKGNFPGRFSGRQFSNSRSEMNVSTLELGDSALYLCASSLGTSGRAGGAKAQETQYFGPGTRLLVL.